The 32 T cell receptor beta chains listed next were all sequenced from one sample in a study of blood T cell repertoires in COVID-19. Repertoires were generated with immunoSEQ multiplex PCR, while TCRdb's copy carries only in-frame clones and drops some. The sample carries around 75,000 clones, 70% to 90% recorded once. Sequenced material: peripheral blood. The receptors here all came from a human donor in a cohort sampled during active COVID-19.

The CDR3 nucleotides are TGCGCCAGCAGCCAAGGGCCACTAGCGGGAGCGGGAGAGACCCAGTACTTC. Its translation: CASSQGPLAGAGETQYF. This chain joins TRBV4-1 and TRBJ2-5; 11 nucleotides agree with TRBD2. Germline V gene lookup returns CDR1 MGHRA and CDR2 YSYEKL. Germline trimming cut 1 base from V and 4 bases from J; bases unmatched to any gene: 8. The length of the CDR3 is 17 residues.

The V call is TRBV20-1, the J call TRBJ2-1; 8 positions agree with TRBD2. Germline CDR1 DFQATT, CDR2 SNEGSKA (reference sequence). V gave up 3 bases and J gave up 4 bases; unmatched junction bases: 14. CDR3 length: 17 amino acids. The CDR3 DNA reads as TGCAGTGCTAGTCAGGGGAGCGGGAGATGGGCATACAATGAGCAGTTCTTC. This gives the protein CSASQGSGRWAYNEQFF.

V is TRBV7-8 and J is TRBJ2-2; 11 nucleotides line up with TRBD2. Trimming took 6 bases from V and 3 from J; bases not matched to a gene: 3. Germline assignment: CDR1 SGHVS and CDR2 FQNEAQ. The CDR3 has 15 residues. Here the CDR3 reads CASSTGLADTGELFF. CDR3 nucleotides: TGTGCCAGCAGTACGGGACTAGCGGACACCGGGGAGCTGTTTTTT.

V gene TRBV19 combines with J gene TRBJ2-5, with TRBD1 matching 9 bases. The CDR3 length is 15 residues. The V gene's germline CDR1 is LNHDA and CDR2 SQIVND (reference sequence). The ends lost 5 bases at V and 1 base at J; junction bases unmatched: 5. CDR3 sequence reads: CASSVSTGGQETQYF. CDR3 DNA sequence: TGTGCCAGTAGTGTCTCGACAGGGGGCCAAGAGACCCAGTACTTC.

The J gene is TRBJ2-1, the V gene TRBV4-1; 10 bases agree with TRBD2. Losses at the gene ends were 0 bases for V and 3 bases for J; bases not matched to a gene: 8. The germline gives CDR1 MGHRA, CDR2 YSYEKL. The CDR3 runs to 18 residues. CDR3 sequence reads: CASSQDLLAGAIYNEQFF. In DNA, the CDR3 is TGCGCCAGCAGCCAAGATCTGCTAGCGGGAGCGATCTACAATGAGCAGTTCTTC.

This chain uses TRBV3-1 (or the pseudogene TRBV3-2) with TRBJ2-1; possibly TRBD1 for D (5 bases). The CDR3 extends over 17 amino acids. In germline, CDR1 is LGHDT, CDR2 YNNKEL (reference sequence). V gave up 4 bases and J gave up 0 bases, with 16 bases separating them. The CDR3 DNA is TGTGCCAGCAGCCGCAATGGGGCCAGGAGCTCCTACAATGAGCAGTTCTTC. Translated: CASSRNGARSSYNEQFF.

This chain joins TRBV19 and TRBJ1-1; D is ambiguous. The germline V and J ends were trimmed by 4 bases and 0 bases, with 9 bases remaining between them. Germline V gene data show CDR1 as LNHDA and CDR2 as SQIVND (reference sequence). This CDR3 region has 14 residues. CDR3 in amino acids: CASSRSSLNTEAFF. For the CDR3, the DNA is TGTGCCAGTAGTAGGAGTTCCTTGAACACTGAAGCTTTCTTT.

The CDR3 DNA reads TGTGCCAGCAGCTTGGGACCGACTTTACCCTACACCGGGGAGCTGTTTTTT. The encoded protein is CASSLGPTLPYTGELFF. This chain links TRBV5-6 with TRBJ2-2; D is unclear. Germline loops: CDR1 SGHDT, CDR2 YYEEEE. This CDR3 contains 17 residues. V dropped 0 bases and J dropped 3 bases, with 15 bases sitting between them.

This clone was seen a few times. The chain links TRBV5-8 to TRBJ2-7, with a tentative D call TRBD2 (5 bases). There are 18 residues in the CDR3. Germline V gene lookup returns CDR1 SGHTS and CDR2 YDEGEE. V dropped 1 base and J dropped 5 bases, with 25 bases sitting between them. The DNA of the CDR3 is TGTGCCAGCAGCTTGCAGGTTCGGCGCTGGCAGAGGGTCGACGAGCAGTACTTC. The encoded protein is CASSLQVRRWQRVDEQYF.

The chain has TRBV19 and TRBJ2-2; D uncertain. The germline V and J ends were trimmed by 2 bases and 4 bases, with 5 bases remaining between them. Looked up from germline, CDR1 is LNHDA and CDR2 is SQIVND (reference sequence). The CDR3 length is 13 residues. The CDR3: CASSIMSTGELFF. The CDR3 DNA reads as TGTGCCAGTAGTATAATGAGCACCGGGGAGCTGTTTTTT.

The rearrangement joins TRBV4-2 to TRBJ2-3; maybe TRBD1 (5 bases). From germline, CDR1 is LGHNA and CDR2 YNFKEQ. The CDR3 runs to 17 residues. Between the trimmed V and J ends, which lost 4 bases and 5 bases, there was a span of 22 bases. The CDR3 nucleotides are TGTGCCAGCAGCCTCCTTCAGACAGAGCTTTTCGGAGATACGCAGTATTTT. This codes for CASSLLQTELFGDTQYF.

The chain employs TRBV25-1 and TRBJ2-3; a possible D gene is TRBD2 (6 bases). CDR1 and CDR2 from the germline V gene are MGHDK and SYGVNS. This CDR3 has 12 amino acids. Trimming took 6 bases from V and 4 from J, leaving 8 bases between them. Here the CDR3 DNA reads TGTGCCAGCAGGGGGGGATCAGATACGCAGTATTTT. It encodes CASRGGSDTQYF.

V is TRBV9 and J is TRBJ1-4, with 7 bases fitting TRBD1. The V gene end was trimmed by 3 bases and the J gene end by 8 bases; junction bases not matched to a gene: 10. Germline CDR1 and CDR2: SGDLS and YYNGEE. This CDR3 spans 15 amino acids. CDR3 sequence: CASSAQTGLEEKLFF. In nucleotides, the CDR3 is TGTGCCAGCAGCGCCCAGACAGGGCTGGAAGAAAAACTGTTTTTT.

The chain joins TRBV7-9 to TRBJ2-1; D is uncertain. This CDR3 spans 12 amino acids. Germline assignment: CDR1 SEHNR and CDR2 FQNEAQ (reference sequence). Between the trimmed V and J ends, which lost 3 bases and 9 bases, there was a span of 9 bases. The CDR3 DNA reads TGTGCCAGCAGCTTTAAACCTACTGAGCAGTTCTTC. Its translation is CASSFKPTEQFF.

V gene TRBV6-1 combines with J gene TRBJ2-1, with D perhaps matching TRBD2 (5 bases). This CDR3 region has 14 residues. Germline CDR1 is MNHNS and CDR2 is SASEGT. V shed 1 base and J shed 14 bases, with 18 bases lying between them. CDR3 protein: CASSEGGAAYGKFF. Written as DNA, the CDR3 is TGTGCCAGCAGTGAAGGGGGAGCGGCCTATGGGAAGTTCTTC.

The chain employs TRBV9 and TRBJ2-2; TRBD1 is a possible D gene (5 bases). V was pared by 4 bases and J by 0 bases, with 10 bases between. The CDR3 sequence is 15 residues long. The germline V gene has CDR1 SGDLS and CDR2 YYNGEE. The CDR3 loop is CASSPRQPNTGELFF. The CDR3 DNA reads as TGTGCCAGCAGCCCGCGACAGCCGAACACCGGGGAGCTGTTTTTT.

The chain combines TRBV10-3 with TRBJ1-1, with D uncertain. The CDR3 runs 13 residues. V was cut by 9 bases and J by 1 base, with 12 bases left in between. CDR1 and CDR2 (germline): ENHRY, SYGVKD. Here the CDR3 DNA reads TGTGCCATAGAACAAGAATCGAACACTGAAGCTTTCTTT. Protein product: CAIEQESNTEAFF.

This clone was observed a single time. J is TRBJ2-1 and V is TRBV29-1, with a possible D match to TRBD2 (5 bases). This CDR3 has 12 amino acids. The germline gives CDR1 SQVTM, CDR2 ANQGSEA. Trimming shortened V by 4 bases and J by 9 bases, and 13 bases separated the two germline ends. CDR3 DNA: TGCAGCGTTGTGATTGGACTGTCTGAGCAGTTCTTC. It codes for CSVVIGLSEQFF.

The genes are TRBV24-1 and TRBJ2-5; 8 nucleotides match TRBD1. V lost 4 bases to trimming and J lost 4 bases; unmatched junction nucleotides: 7. The CDR3 runs to 15 residues. Per germline, CDR1 KGHDR and CDR2 SFDVKD. Here the CDR3 DNA reads TGTGCCACCAGTGAGCCCAGGGGGCTGGCAGAGACCCAGTACTTC. It specifies CATSEPRGLAETQYF.

This clone came up once. This sequence joins TRBV2 and TRBJ1-1, with 7 bases identical to TRBD1. After removal of 7 bases from V and 4 bases from J, the junction contained 9 bases not matched to a gene. CDR3 length: 14 residues. Germline V gene sequence: CDR1 SNHLY, CDR2 FYNNEI. This CDR3 is CASIRGRGSTEAFF. The CDR3 nucleotides are TGTGCCAGCATTAGGGGCAGGGGGTCCACTGAAGCTTTCTTT.

The chain employs TRBV6-1 and TRBJ2-6, with D perhaps TRBD1 (6 bases). The CDR3 is 18 amino acids. Germline CDR1 MNHNS, CDR2 SASEGT. V was clipped by 4 bases and J by 0 bases, with 16 bases between them. The CDR3 DNA sequence: TGTGCCAGCAGTGGGAGACAGGTATGGAGCTCTGGGGCCAACGTCCTGACTTTC. Encoded protein: CASSGRQVWSSGANVLTF.

V usage is TRBV4-1 and J usage is TRBJ2-2, with 9 nucleotides matching TRBD2. Germline V gene data show CDR1 as MGHRA and CDR2 as YSYEKL. The CDR3 contains 18 residues. The junction had 12 bases not matched to a gene; V was cut back by 5 bases and J by 2 bases. The CDR3 bases are TGCGCCAGCAGCGGCCACGGGGGCGGGAGGGAAAACACCGGGGAGCTGTTTTTT. Translating it yields CASSGHGGGRENTGELFF.

This chain joins TRBV5-6 and TRBJ2-4, with a tentative D call TRBD1 (5 bases). Per germline, CDR1 SGHDT and CDR2 YYEEEE. There are 15 residues in the CDR3. V lost 3 bases and J 1 base, leaving 11 bases between the germline ends. The CDR3: CASSSGRAAKNIQYF. In DNA form, the CDR3 reads TGTGCCAGCAGCTCGGGCAGGGCGGCCAAAAACATTCAGTACTTC. Supplemented by reference TRBV5-6 and TRBJ2-4, the full variable domain reads DAGVTQSPTHLIKTRGQQVTLRCSPKSGHDTVSWYQQALGQGPQFIFQYYEEEERQRGNFPDRFSGHQFPNYSSELNVNALLLGDSALYLCASSSGRAAKNIQYFGAGTRLSVL.

CDR3 nucleotide sequence: TGTGCCAGCAGTTACCCTCTTGCGGGACTAGCGGGAGGGCTTGCCAAAAACATTCAGTACTTC. Translated: CASSYPLAGLAGGLAKNIQYF. The chain carries TRBV28 and TRBJ2-4; TRBD2 matches at 16 bases. V was pared by 4 bases and J by 1 base, with 13 bases of the junction left unmatched. The length of the CDR3 is 21 residues. Germline V gene data show CDR1 as MDHEN and CDR2 as SYDVKM. The complete variable domain, with remaining parts taken from reference TRBV28 and TRBJ2-4, reads DVKVTQSSRYLVKRTGEKVFLECVQDMDHENMFWYRQDPGLGLRLIYFSYDVKMKEKGDIPEGYSVSREKKERFSLILESASTNQTSMYLCASSYPLAGLAGGLAKNIQYFGAGTRLSVL.

The rearrangement uses TRBV5-1 and TRBJ2-2; D gene unclear. CDR1 and CDR2 from the germline V gene are SGHRS and YFSETQ. The CDR3 totals 14 residues. The V and J ends lost 5 bases and 5 bases respectively, with 13 bases between them. CDR3: CASRGAGLTGELFF. The CDR3 DNA sequence: TGCGCCAGCAGGGGTGCAGGATTGACCGGGGAGCTGTTTTTT.

The rearrangement joins TRBV19 to TRBJ2-3; possible D gene TRBD2, 6 bases. Germline CDR1 reads LNHDA; CDR2 reads SQIVND (reference sequence). The CDR3 runs 15 residues. V dropped 2 bases and J dropped 4 bases, with 13 bases sitting between them. The CDR3 DNA reads TGTGCCAGTAGTATAAAGGACGCGGGGTCAGATACGCAGTATTTT. Encoded protein: CASSIKDAGSDTQYF. Based on the CDR3 plus reference TRBV19 and TRBJ2-3, the full variable domain is DGGITQSPKYLFRKEGQNVTLSCEQNLNHDAMYWYRQDPGQGLRLIYYSQIVNDFQKGDIAEGYSVSREKKESFPLTVTSAQKNPTAFYLCASSIKDAGSDTQYFGPGTRLTVL.

The rearrangement links TRBV10-3 to TRBJ2-5, with 10 positions matching TRBD2. Trimming took 0 bases from V and 5 from J; bases not matched to a gene: 9. There are 17 residues in the CDR3. Germline values: CDR1 ENHRY, CDR2 SYGVKD. The CDR3 bases are TGTGCCATCAGTGAGTCTACTAGCGGGAACCCCGGGGAGACCCAGTACTTC. Its translation: CAISESTSGNPGETQYF.

This chain uses TRBV10-3 with TRBJ1-1; TRBD1 aligns across 10 bases. The CDR3 loop spans 14 amino acids. Trimming cost V 2 bases and J 5 bases; bases outside gene matches: 2. From germline, CDR1 is ENHRY and CDR2 SYGVKD. This CDR3 is CAISERQGATEAFF. The CDR3 region has the DNA TGTGCCATCAGTGAGAGACAGGGGGCGACTGAAGCTTTCTTT.

The J gene is TRBJ2-3, the V gene TRBV7-9; 12 bases map to TRBD2. V lost 5 bases, J lost 5 bases, and 14 bases stayed unmatched. The CDR3 totals 18 residues. Germline CDR1 SEHNR, CDR2 FQNEAQ (reference sequence). The CDR3 region is CASSERPRTSGIGDTQYF. CDR3 bases: TGTGCCAGCAGCGAAAGACCTCGGACTAGCGGGATAGGAGATACGCAGTATTTT.

In its sample, this clone was seen once. The V call is TRBV25-1, the J call TRBJ2-1; 9 positions agree with TRBD1. The CDR3 has 17 residues. V shed 9 bases, J shed 4 bases, and the junction held 16 bases outside the gene matches. The germline V gene has CDR1 MGHDK and CDR2 SYGVNS. The chain's CDR3 is CASTEGVGTGLYNEQFF. The CDR3 region has the DNA TGTGCCAGTACGGAGGGGGTCGGGACAGGGTTGTACAATGAGCAGTTCTTC.

This clone was detected ten times or more. This chain links TRBV5-1 with TRBJ1-1; D possibly corresponds to TRBD1 (6 bases). CDR3 length equals 12 residues. V lost 4 bases, J lost 7 bases, and 11 bases lay in between. Per the germline V gene, CDR1 is SGHRS and CDR2 is YFSETQ. CDR3 sequence: CASSPETGEAFF. The DNA of the CDR3 is TGCGCCAGCAGCCCCGAGACAGGTGAAGCTTTCTTT. Looking up the rest from reference TRBV5-1 and TRBJ1-1 gives the full variable domain: KAGVTQTPRYLIKTRGQQVTLSCSPISGHRSVSWYQQTPGQGLQFLFEYFSETQRNKGNFPGRFSGRQFSNSRSEMNVSTLELGDSALYLCASSPETGEAFFGQGTRLTVV.

The rearrangement uses TRBV5-6 and TRBJ1-4; TRBD1 matches at 7 bases. The length of the CDR3 is 18 residues. Germline assignment: CDR1 SGHDT and CDR2 YYEEEE. V shed 1 base, J shed 4 bases, and the junction held 13 bases outside the gene matches. CDR3 residues: CASSLNSPLQGFNEKLFF. The CDR3 DNA reads TGTGCCAGCAGCTTGAATTCCCCTCTACAGGGGTTTAATGAAAAACTGTTTTTT.